One sample yielded the 32 T cell receptor beta chains listed below, sequenced in a study of blood T cells in healthy people across ages. Then a second PCR, running roughly 7 to 11 cycles, was carried out with a sample-barcoded 5' primer and a J-beta primer mix. Using its own MiXCR run on the 5' RACE reads, TCRdb lists one record per CDR3 protein. Of about 720,000 distinct CDR3 sequences listed, just under 25% are singletons. These same records also appear under a second study, on T cells of mothers and their children.

Material for sequencing was blood. The source of these receptors is a boy aged 10-17 years in good health.

This clonotype was counted a few times. The chain couples TRBV20-1 to TRBJ1-1, with a weak D call TRBD1 (5 bases). This CDR3 contains 16 residues. The V gene lost 0 bases and the J gene lost 0 bases, with 14 bases spanning the gap. The germline CDR1 and CDR2 sequences are DFQATT and SNEGSKA (reference sequence). CDR3 protein: CSARDPADRMNTEAFF. CDR3 nucleotide sequence: TGCAGTGCTAGAGACCCCGCCGACAGAATGAACACTGAAGCTTTCTTT.

This chain uses TRBV28 with TRBJ2-3; 8 bases map to TRBD2. Trimming took 8 bases from V and 3 from J; bases not matched to a gene: 10. Germline CDR1 and CDR2: MDHEN and SYDVKM. The CDR3 extends over 15 amino acids. CDR3 protein: CASAAPGLGTDTQYF. The CDR3 nucleotides read TGTGCCAGCGCAGCGCCGGGACTAGGGACAGATACGCAGTATTTT. Supplemented by reference TRBV28 and TRBJ2-3, the full variable domain reads DVKVTQSSRYLVKRTGEKVFLECVQDMDHENMFWYRQDPGLGLRLIYFSYDVKMKEKGDIPEGYSVSREKKERFSLILESASTNQTSMYLCASAAPGLGTDTQYFGPGTRLTVL.

The chain links TRBV4-3 to TRBJ2-5; 9 bases are shared with TRBD1. This CDR3 comprises 16 residues. V dropped 4 bases and J dropped 4; count of bases not matched to a gene: 10. Germline-derived CDR1 and CDR2 are LGHNA and YSLEER. As DNA, the CDR3 is TGCGCCAGCAGCCCAGGGGGGACGGGACAGGGAGAGACCCAGTACTTC. This translates into CASSPGGTGQGETQYF.

A remark on this clonotype: A junction boundary mismatches the germline segment, possibly from a read error. The V call is TRBV6-1, the J call TRBJ1-4; no clear D gene. The CDR3 has 17 amino acids. Germline CDR1 reads MNHNS; CDR2 reads SASEGT. This chain's CDR3 is CASSEEVGPGVVEKLFF. CDR3 bases: TGTGCCAGCAGTGAAGAGGTCGGGCCAGGAGTAGTTGAAAAACTGTTCTTT.

This clonotype was seen a handful of times. The CDR3 nucleotides are TGTGCCAGCAGAGAATCGGGACAGAACTATGGCTACACCTTC. It codes for CASRESGQNYGYTF. The chain employs TRBV6-5 and TRBJ1-2, with 7 bases aligning to TRBD1. Germline CDR1 and CDR2: MNHEY and SVGAGI. The V and J ends lost 6 bases and 2 bases, in that order; junction bases with no gene match: 6. This CDR3 spans 14 amino acids.

This clonotype was picked up a small number of times. The rearrangement joins TRBV2 to TRBJ2-7; D might be TRBD2 (5 bases). CDR3 length: 13 amino acids. Germline V CDR1 and CDR2: SNHLY, FYNNEI. The V gene lost 5 bases and the J gene lost 6 bases, with 14 bases spanning the gap. This CDR3 reads CASSPGSRSEQYF. In DNA, the CDR3 is TGTGCCAGCAGTCCGGGATCCAGATCCGAGCAGTACTTC.

The chain employs TRBV2 and TRBJ2-5, with D uncertain. The CDR3 is made up of 15 amino acids. Trimming stripped 6 bases from V and 5 bases from J, with 19 bases between. The germline V gene encodes CDR1 SNHLY and CDR2 FYNNEI. CDR3 loop: CASSFGWLGTETQYF. For the CDR3, the DNA is TGTGCCAGCAGCTTTGGCTGGTTGGGTACGGAGACCCAGTACTTC.

The sample holds a few counts of this clonotype. This chain uses TRBV20-1 with TRBJ2-5; tentatively, D is TRBD1 (5 bases). The DNA end is a closer match to TRBJ2-7, so the J assignment may be wrong. Germline V lookup: CDR1 DFQATT, CDR2 SNEGSKA (reference sequence). CDR3 length: 12 residues. The CDR3 region has the DNA TGCAGTGCTGGGGCCTACTCCTACGAGCAGTACTTC. Translation: CSAGAYSYEQYF.

The chain is built from TRBV7-2 and TRBJ2-5; 8 nucleotides line up with TRBD1. Germline CDR1 and CDR2: SGHTA and FQGNSA. V gave up 5 bases and J gave up 3 bases; unmatched junction bases: 8. This CDR3 comprises 15 residues. The CDR3 reads CASSTRTGMEETQYF. CDR3 bases: TGTGCCAGCAGCACCCGGACAGGGATGGAAGAGACCCAGTACTTC.

The rearrangement uses TRBV27 and TRBJ1-4, with no clear D. CDR1 and CDR2 (germline): MNHEY, SMNVEV (reference sequence). The CDR3 contains 14 residues. Between the trimmed V and J ends, which lost 2 bases and 4 bases, there was a span of 8 bases. In DNA form, the CDR3 reads TGTGCCAGCAGTTTAGCGGCGCGTAATGAAAAACTGTTTTTT. Translation gives CASSLAARNEKLFF.

This clonotype has a handful of counts. This sequence joins TRBV29-1 and TRBJ2-1; 9 bases fit TRBD1. The length of the CDR3 is 17 residues. The germline CDR1 and CDR2 sequences are SQVTM and ANQGSEA. CDR3 sequence (DNA): TGCAGGGGTTACCACGCCGAACAGGGGGCCTTGGACAATGAGCAGTTCTTC. This sequence encodes CRGYHAEQGALDNEQFF.

This chain joins TRBV11-2 and TRBJ2-3, with D perhaps TRBD1 or TRBD2 (7 bases each). The V gene's germline CDR1 is SGHAT and CDR2 FQNNGV. Trimming cost V 2 bases and J 8 bases, with 23 bases left between them. This CDR3 region has 17 residues. CDR3 in amino acids: CASSLTGARTRAGTQYF. The CDR3 region has the DNA TGTGCCAGCAGCTTAACAGGGGCGAGGACTAGGGCTGGTACGCAGTATTTT.

V is TRBV14 and J is TRBJ2-7; D is unclear. The germline V gene encodes CDR1 SGHDN and CDR2 FVKESK. Trimming took off 2 bases at V and 2 bases at J, with 10 bases between the two ends. This CDR3 is 14 amino acids long. Here the CDR3 reads CASSQRYRPYEQYF. The CDR3 bases are TGTGCCAGCAGCCAAAGGTACCGTCCCTACGAGCAGTACTTC.

This clonotype was observed a handful of times. The CDR3 coding sequence is TGCGCCAGCAGCTTCCTCACCTCTTCGGGGGCCAACGTCCTGACTTTC. It encodes CASSFLTSSGANVLTF. V is TRBV5-1 and J is TRBJ2-6; D not resolved. Trimming took 2 bases from V and 4 from J, leaving 13 bases between them. The length of the CDR3 is 16 residues. Per the germline V gene, CDR1 is SGHRS and CDR2 is YFSETQ.

The rearrangement joins TRBV4-3 to TRBJ2-7; TRBD1 is a possible D gene (6 bases). Germline CDR1 LGHNA, CDR2 YSLEER. V lost 5 bases to trimming and J lost 7 bases, with 15 bases between them. The CDR3 runs 13 residues. The CDR3, as DNA: TGCGCCAGCAGCTCGGCCGCAGGGGAAGAGCAGTACTTC. Translated, it gives CASSSAAGEEQYF.

On this clonotype itself: The conserved phenylalanine or tryptophan is not found at the CDR3 terminus, so this likely reflects a read error. It is unclear where the CDR3 begins or ends on the DNA, so no DNA is shown, and the CDR3 is as TCRdb lists it. The chain uses TRBV29-1 and TRBJ2-3; TRBD1, the table's D call, lacks a check against the DNA. The CDR3 region is 11 residues in length, termini included. Germline assignment: CDR1 SQVTM and CDR2 ANQGSEA. CDR3 loop: CSVEDLEGGSV.

Concerning this clonotype: At one boundary the junction diverges from the germline segment, which might be a read error. The V gene is TRBV15, the J gene TRBJ2-5; perhaps TRBD2 as D (6 bases). The CDR3 spans 15 residues. Germline loops: CDR1 LNHNV, CDR2 YYDKDF (reference sequence). This CDR3 reads CATSRGVRPRETLYF. The CDR3 nucleotides read TGTGCCACCAGCAGAGGTGTAAGGCCCCGGGAGACCCTGTACTTC.

Notes on this clonotype: The germline gene is not matched at one end of the junction; a read error may be the cause. The V gene is TRBV5-1, the J gene TRBJ2-5, with D tentatively TRBD1 (6 bases). The J call is doubtful: the DNA matches TRBJ2-7 better. Per germline, CDR1 SGHRS and CDR2 YFSETQ. The CDR3 has 14 residues. The CDR3 reads CASSLDSSSYEQYF. CDR3 in DNA: TGTGCCAGCAGCTTGGACAGTTCCTCCTACGAGCAGTACTTC.

The rearrangement uses TRBV28 and TRBJ2-5, with 7 bases that match TRBD2. The end of the DNA aligns better with TRBJ2-7, so the J call may be wrong. This CDR3 has 15 residues. Germline-derived CDR1 and CDR2 are MDHEN and SYDVKM. CDR3 amino acids: CASSLQRGALYEQYF. The CDR3 DNA is TGTGCCAGCAGTTTACAGCGGGGAGCTCTCTACGAGCAGTACTTC.

The chain links TRBV4-1 to TRBJ2-5, with TRBD2 as a possible D gene (6 bases). Trimming took 3 bases from V and 11 from J, leaving 10 bases between them. Germline V lookup: CDR1 MGHRA, CDR2 YSYEKL. CDR3 length: 11 residues. The CDR3 is CASSQGGKQYF. The CDR3 DNA follows: TGCGCCAGCAGCCAGGGGGGAAAGCAGTACTTC.

In this sample, this clonotype turned up a few times. The V call is TRBV12-3 or TRBV12-4, the J call TRBJ2-5; the match to TRBD2 covers 15 bases. This CDR3 spans 20 amino acids. Trimming removed 6 bases from V and 4 bases from J; junction bases left unmatched: 18. The CDR3 is CASSQGTGLAGGPRGETQYF. CDR3 bases: TGTGCCAGCAGCCAGGGGACCGGACTAGCGGGGGGGCCTCGAGGAGAGACCCAGTACTTC.

This clonotype was counted a few times. V usage is TRBV7-2 and J usage is TRBJ1-2, with D possibly being TRBD1 (5 bases). This CDR3 is built from 15 residues. Germline V gene sequence: CDR1 SGHTA, CDR2 FQGNSA. The V end was cut by 2 bases, the J end by 7 bases, with 17 bases between. The CDR3 loop is CASSLTAQGSGGYTF. In nucleotides, the CDR3 is TGTGCCAGCAGCTTAACTGCCCAGGGCTCCGGTGGCTACACCTTC.

This clonotype has only a few counts. The rearrangement uses TRBV12-3 or TRBV12-4 and TRBJ2-2; D possibly corresponds to TRBD2 (6 bases). V lost 6 bases to trimming and J lost 3 bases, with 17 bases between them. The CDR3 loop spans 16 amino acids. CDR3 in amino acids: CASSSLLGGDTGELFF. The CDR3 nucleotides read TGTGCCAGCAGCTCTCTGTTAGGAGGGGACACCGGGGAGCTGTTTTTT.

This clonotype was seen only a few times. V gene TRBV9 combines with J gene TRBJ2-1; D may correspond to TRBD1 or TRBD2 (5 bases each). The CDR3 loop spans 15 amino acids. V was clipped by 2 bases and J by 0 bases, with 9 bases between them. Germline V CDR1 and CDR2: SGDLS, YYNGEE. DNA for the CDR3: TGTGCCAGCAGCGTCCGGGGCCTCTCCTACAATGAGCAGTTCTTC. This codes for CASSVRGLSYNEQFF. Based on the CDR3 plus reference TRBV9 and TRBJ2-1, the full variable domain is DSGVTQTPKHLITATGQRVTLRCSPRSGDLSVYWYQQSLDQGLQFLIQYYNGEERAKGNILERFSAQQFPDLHSELNLSSLELGDSALYFCASSVRGLSYNEQFFGPGTRLTVL.

The chain couples TRBV7-6 to TRBJ2-1; 7 nucleotides match TRBD2. J gave up 6 bases and V 6 bases, and 8 bases lay outside the gene matches. Germline V gene lookup returns CDR1 SGHVS and CDR2 FNYEAQ. The CDR3 length is 14 residues. The CDR3 nucleotides are TGTGCCAGCAGACCCGGGACTATCTCCAATGAGCAGTTCTTC. Amino acids: CASRPGTISNEQFF. Based on the CDR3 plus reference TRBV7-6 and TRBJ2-1, the full variable domain is GAGVSQSPRYKVTKRGQDVALRCDPISGHVSLYWYRQALGQGPEFLTYFNYEAQQDKSGLPNDRFSAERPEGSISTLTIQRTEQRDSAMYRCASRPGTISNEQFFGPGTRLTVL.

This clonotype came up a few times. The rearrangement joins TRBV28 to TRBJ2-7, with D perhaps matching TRBD1 (6 bases). The germline V gene has CDR1 MDHEN and CDR2 SYDVKM. This CDR3 is built from 15 residues. Trimming took 2 bases from V and 3 from J, leaving 14 bases between them. The chain's CDR3 is CASSLPAGVNYEQYF. As DNA, the CDR3 is TGTGCCAGCAGTTTACCGGCAGGGGTTAACTACGAGCAGTACTTC. The complete variable domain, with remaining parts taken from reference TRBV28 and TRBJ2-7, reads DVKVTQSSRYLVKRTGEKVFLECVQDMDHENMFWYRQDPGLGLRLIYFSYDVKMKEKGDIPEGYSVSREKKERFSLILESASTNQTSMYLCASSLPAGVNYEQYFGPGTRLTVT.

This clonotype was counted between two and nine times. The V call is TRBV27, the J call TRBJ2-5; 7 bases agree with TRBD2. There are 15 residues in the CDR3. From germline, CDR1 is MNHEY and CDR2 SMNVEV (reference sequence). V lost 6 bases and J lost 4; bases outside the gene matches: 11. This chain's CDR3 is CASSSRREGRETQYF. Here the CDR3 DNA reads TGTGCCAGCAGCTCCCGCAGGGAGGGGAGAGAGACCCAGTACTTC.

The chain employs TRBV4-2 and TRBJ2-7; D tentatively fits TRBD1 or TRBD2 (6 bases each). The V end was cut by 1 base, the J end by 4 bases, with 14 bases between. Germline CDR1 and CDR2: LGHNA and YNFKEQ. The CDR3 spans 15 residues. DNA of the CDR3: TGTGCCAGCAGCCAAGCGAGGGGGGTGGGTTACGAGCAGTACTTC. Translation gives CASSQARGVGYEQYF.

Regarding this clonotype: This could be a read error, since a much larger clone is one nucleotide away. CDR3: CASSPGQAGTYEQYF. The CDR3 coding sequence is TGTGCCAGCAGCCCCGGACAGGCGGGCACCTACGAGCAGTACTTC. V and J are TRBV7-3 and TRBJ2-7; TRBD1 aligns across 7 bases. The germline V gene has CDR1 SGHTA and CDR2 FQGTGA. The CDR3 has 15 amino acids. The V segment lost 5 bases and the J segment 2 bases; nucleotides outside the gene matches: 9. Supplemented by reference TRBV7-3 and TRBJ2-7, the full variable domain reads GAGVSQTPSNKVTEKGKYVELRCDPISGHTALYWYRQSLGQGPEFLIYFQGTGAADDSGLPNDRFFAVRPEGSVSTLKIQRTERGDSAVYLCASSPGQAGTYEQYFGPGTRLTVT.

The chain uses TRBV18 and TRBJ2-5; D unclear. The tail of the sequence fits TRBJ2-1 better, so the J call may be wrong. Germline-derived CDR1 and CDR2 are KGHSH and LQKENI. This CDR3 has 13 amino acids. The CDR3 is CASSLDPQSEQFF. Written as DNA, the CDR3 is TGTGCCAGCTCACTGGACCCCCAATCTGAGCAGTTCTTC.

This clonotype occurred a few times. This chain uses TRBV20-1 with TRBJ2-1, with 7 positions matching TRBD1. Per germline, CDR1 DFQATT and CDR2 SNEGSKA (reference sequence). The CDR3 covers 14 residues. Trimming at V came to 5 bases and at J to 2 bases, leaving 6 bases not matched to a gene. The CDR3 loop reads CSAWDSLAYNEQFF. The DNA for the CDR3 is TGCAGTGCTTGGGACAGCTTAGCCTACAATGAGCAGTTCTTC.

The chain employs TRBV2 and TRBJ2-1, with 7 positions matching TRBD1. The CDR3 covers 12 residues. V trimming: 7 bases; J trimming: 6 bases; junction bases outside the gene matches: 3. Germline values: CDR1 SNHLY, CDR2 FYNNEI. CDR3 sequence reads: CASTGQVNEQFF. CDR3 sequence (DNA): TGTGCCAGCACTGGACAGGTCAATGAGCAGTTCTTC.